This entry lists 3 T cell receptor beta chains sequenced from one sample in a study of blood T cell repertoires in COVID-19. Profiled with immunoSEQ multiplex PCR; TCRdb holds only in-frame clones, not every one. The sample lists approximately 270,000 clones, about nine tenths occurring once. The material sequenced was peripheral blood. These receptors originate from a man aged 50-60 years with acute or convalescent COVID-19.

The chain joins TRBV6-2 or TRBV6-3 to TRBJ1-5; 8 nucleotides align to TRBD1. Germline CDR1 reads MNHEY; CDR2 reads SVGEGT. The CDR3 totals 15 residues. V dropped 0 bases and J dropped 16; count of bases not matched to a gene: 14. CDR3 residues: CASSYSSAGGSSGHF. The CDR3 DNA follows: TGTGCCAGCAGTTACTCGTCGGCAGGGGGCTCATCTGGACATTTT.

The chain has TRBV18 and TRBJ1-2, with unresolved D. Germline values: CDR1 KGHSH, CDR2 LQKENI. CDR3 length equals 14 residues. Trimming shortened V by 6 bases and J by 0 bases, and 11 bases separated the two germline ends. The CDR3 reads CASSPTRANYGYTF. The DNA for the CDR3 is TGTGCCAGCTCGCCGACACGAGCTAACTATGGCTACACCTTC.

The CDR3 spells CASSLNSNTEAFF. CDR3 nucleotides: TGTGCCAGCAGCTTAAACTCGAACACTGAAGCTTTCTTT. This chain connects TRBV11-2 to TRBJ1-1; unclear D gene. The CDR3 is made up of 13 amino acids. CDR1 and CDR2 (germline): SGHAT, FQNNGV. Deletions cut 2 bases from V and 1 base from J, with 5 bases between.